The 31 T cell receptor beta chains listed next were all sequenced from one sample in a study of response to subunit inactivated influenza vaccine. MiXCR was run by TCRdb on the RT-PCR reads, yielding one entry per CDR3 protein. The repertoire has approximately 500,000 distinct CDR3 sequences, 10% to 15% of them found once; the top ten carry around 13%. The sample was PBMCs from blood, taken roughly 45 days after vaccination. The receptors were gathered from a man in his forties or fifties who received an inactivated influenza vaccine.

This clonotype was observed a handful of times. The genes are TRBV9 and TRBJ2-1; either TRBD1 or TRBD2 may supply D (5 bases each). The germline CDR1 and CDR2 sequences are SGDLS and YYNGEE. The length of the CDR3 is 15 residues. Trimming removed 0 bases from V and 5 bases from J, with 12 bases in between. The chain's CDR3 is CASSVATRGHNEQFF. The CDR3 DNA reads as TGTGCCAGCAGCGTAGCTACCCGGGGACACAATGAGCAGTTCTTC.

This clonotype was detected only a few times. CDR3 sequence: CASAGQEAYEQYF. In DNA form, the CDR3 reads TGTGCCAGCGCCGGACAGGAGGCCTACGAGCAGTACTTC. The chain is built from TRBV18 and TRBJ2-7; 7 nucleotides align to TRBD1. The CDR3 contains 13 residues. Germline CDR1 is KGHSH and CDR2 is LQKENI. V was pared by 8 bases and J by 2 bases, with 6 bases of the junction left unmatched.

This clonotype occurred many times. The chain recombines TRBV20-1 with TRBJ2-1; D might be TRBD2 (5 bases). The CDR3 totals 16 residues. Germline V gives CDR1 DFQATT, CDR2 SNEGSKA (reference sequence). With 0 bases removed from V and 8 bases from J, the gap between germline ends came to 20 bases. CDR3 sequence (DNA): TGCAGTGCTAGAGACCTAATAAGAGGGTCCAAAGATGAGCAGTTCTTC. Protein: CSARDLIRGSKDEQFF.

This clonotype occurred a few times. The CDR3 loop reads CASSPEAGSGNEQFF. Written as DNA, the CDR3 is TGTGCCAGCAGCCCCGAGGCCGGTAGCGGCAATGAGCAGTTCTTC. The chain joins TRBV6-4 to TRBJ2-1; TRBD2 might be the D (6 bases). This CDR3 region has 15 residues. Germline V CDR1 and CDR2: MRHNA, SNTAGT. The V gene lost 6 bases and the J gene lost 6 bases, with 18 bases spanning the gap.

This clonotype was counted a few times. The rearrangement joins TRBV27 to TRBJ1-2, with D possibly matching TRBD1 (5 bases). Trimming shortened V by 8 bases and J by 6 bases, and 16 bases separated the two germline ends. This CDR3 has 13 amino acids. The germline gives CDR1 MNHEY, CDR2 SMNVEV (reference sequence). The CDR3 is CASALRGGNGYTF. The CDR3 DNA reads as TGTGCCAGCGCCTTAAGGGGAGGGAATGGCTACACCTTC.

This clonotype was counted between two and nine times. V gene TRBV7-3 combines with J gene TRBJ2-7, with 9 bases lining up with TRBD2. CDR1 is SGHTA and CDR2 is FQGTGA in the germline V gene. The length of the CDR3 is 16 residues. V gave up 2 bases and J gave up 3 bases; unmatched junction bases: 8. The CDR3 DNA reads as TGTGCCAGCAGCTTAGCGGGAGGGAACTCAGTCTACGAGCAGTACTTC. It translates to CASSLAGGNSVYEQYF.

This clonotype was detected a few times. This chain links TRBV7-9 with TRBJ2-1; a weak D match, TRBD1 (6 bases). Trimming took off 3 bases at V and 8 bases at J, with 14 bases between the two ends. Germline V gives CDR1 SEHNR, CDR2 FQNEAQ (reference sequence). CDR3 length equals 14 residues. The CDR3 coding sequence is TGTGCCAGCAGCTTTGGCGCAGGGGTTGATGAGCAGTTCTTC. It translates to CASSFGAGVDEQFF. The complete variable domain, with remaining parts taken from reference TRBV7-9 and TRBJ2-1, reads DTGVSQNPRHKITKRGQNVTFRCDPISEHNRLYWYRQTLGQGPEFLTYFQNEAQLEKSRLLSDRFSAERPKGSFSTLEIQRTEQGDSAMYLCASSFGAGVDEQFFGPGTRLTVL.

The chain uses TRBV6-2 or TRBV6-3 and TRBJ1-1; unclear D gene. CDR3 length equals 17 residues. Germline assignment: CDR1 MNHEY and CDR2 SVGEGT. V was shortened by 5 bases and J by 1 base, with 20 bases between the two germline ends. The DNA of the CDR3 is TGTGCCAGCAGTAAGCTTGCCCTCTCCTGGGCGAACACTGAAGCTTTCTTT. Amino acids: CASSKLALSWANTEAFF.

In this sample, this clonotype turned up once. This sequence joins TRBV24-1 and TRBJ2-7; 10 positions agree with TRBD2. The junction had 2 bases not matched to a gene; V was cut back by 1 base and J by 3 bases. The CDR3 is 15 residues long. The germline gives CDR1 KGHDR, CDR2 SFDVKD. The CDR3 DNA reads as TGTGCCACCAGTGATTTTGCTAGCGGGGGCTACGAGCAGTACTTC. It codes for CATSDFASGGYEQYF.

The chain combines TRBV4-2 with TRBJ1-4; D not resolved. The germline V and J ends were trimmed by 0 bases and 8 bases, with 16 bases remaining between them. This CDR3 spans 16 amino acids. Germline CDR1 is LGHNA and CDR2 is YNFKEQ. CDR3 loop: CASSQDRHRGEEKLFF. The CDR3 DNA follows: TGTGCCAGCAGCCAAGACCGTCACCGGGGAGAGGAAAAACTGTTTTTT.

This clonotype was observed a handful of times. The rearrangement links TRBV12-3 or TRBV12-4 to TRBJ1-5; D is possibly TRBD1 (6 bases). The CDR3 loop spans 13 amino acids. V was shortened by 6 bases and J by 7 bases, with 13 bases between the two germline ends. CDR3 DNA sequence: TGTGCCAGCAGGGGACAATTTGGGCAGCCCCAGCATTTT. Translation gives CASRGQFGQPQHF.

CDR3 nucleotide sequence: TGTGCCAGCAGTTCCCGGGGGTACGGCACTGAAGCTTTCTTT. This codes for CASSSRGYGTEAFF. This sequence joins TRBV12-3 or TRBV12-4 and TRBJ1-1; a possible D gene is TRBD1 (5 bases). The ends were cut back, 4 bases at V and 4 bases at J, with 13 bases in the middle. This CDR3 region has 14 residues.

The chain couples TRBV20-1 to TRBJ2-5; the D is unclear. Germline CDR1 DFQATT, CDR2 SNEGSKA (reference sequence). CDR3 length: 13 amino acids. V lost 6 bases to trimming and J lost 5 bases, with 16 bases between them. CDR3 nucleotide sequence: TGCAGTGCCCCCCCAGCGAACGGGGAGACCCAGTACTTC. It yields the protein CSAPPANGETQYF.

This clonotype was seen at least ten times. The V gene is TRBV7-2, the J gene TRBJ2-7; no clear D gene. The V and J ends lost 5 bases and 3 bases respectively, with 8 bases between them. This CDR3 has 12 amino acids. The germline V gene has CDR1 SGHTA and CDR2 FQGNSA. CDR3 sequence: CASSHYGYEQYF. The CDR3 DNA follows: TGTGCCAGCAGCCATTATGGCTACGAGCAGTACTTC.

This clonotype was picked up a small number of times. This chain joins TRBV6-6 and TRBJ2-5, with D perhaps TRBD2 (7 bases). This CDR3 has 13 residues. The V gene lost 2 bases and the J gene lost 5 bases, with 9 bases spanning the gap. Germline CDR1 MNHNY, CDR2 SVGAGI (reference sequence). CDR3 DNA: TGTGCCAGCAGTTACGAGGGGGGGGAGACCCAGTACTTC. Translated: CASSYEGGETQYF.

This clonotype was seen more than once but under ten times. V usage is TRBV6-2 or TRBV6-3 and J usage is TRBJ2-3; 9 nucleotides align to TRBD1. The ends lost 0 bases at V and 5 bases at J; junction bases unmatched: 9. The CDR3 runs 17 residues. CDR1 and CDR2 from the germline V gene are MNHEY and SVGEGT. The CDR3 reads CASSYSGTGRPGDTQYF. CDR3 nucleotide sequence: TGTGCCAGCAGTTACTCCGGGACAGGGAGACCTGGAGATACGCAGTATTTT.

This clonotype was observed many times. The rearrangement uses TRBV29-1 and TRBJ2-7, with D tentatively TRBD2 (5 bases). The ends were cut back, 5 bases at V and 0 bases at J, with 11 bases in the middle. Germline V gene lookup returns CDR1 SQVTM and CDR2 ANQGSEA. The CDR3 loop spans 13 amino acids. CDR3 nucleotide sequence: TGCAGCGTTTGGACTGCTAACTCCTACGAGCAGTACTTC. Translation: CSVWTANSYEQYF.

This clonotype appeared a few times. The chain combines TRBV5-5 with TRBJ2-3; D might be TRBD1 (5 bases). Germline assignment: CDR1 SGHKS and CDR2 YYEKEE (reference sequence). CDR3 size: 14 residues. V gave up 2 bases and J gave up 5 bases, with 12 bases separating them. The CDR3 nucleotides read TGTGCCAGCAGCTTCAGGGATCGGATAGATACGCAGTATTTT. This translates into CASSFRDRIDTQYF.

This clonotype occurred a few times. The gene calls are TRBV27 and TRBJ2-4; the match to TRBD2 covers 7 bases. The CDR3 is 15 amino acids. The V gene end was trimmed by 0 bases and the J gene end by 6 bases; junction bases not matched to a gene: 5. Germline V lookup: CDR1 MNHEY, CDR2 SMNVEV (reference sequence). Here the CDR3 reads CASSLSGRAGNIQYF. DNA of the CDR3: TGTGCCAGCAGTTTATCTGGGAGGGCAGGAAACATTCAGTACTTC.

V gene TRBV7-9 combines with J gene TRBJ2-3; the match to TRBD1 covers 9 bases. The CDR3 consists of 15 residues. Germline V gives CDR1 SEHNR, CDR2 FQNEAQ (reference sequence). V was pared by 5 bases and J by 4 bases, with 7 bases of the junction left unmatched. CDR3 residues: CASSPGTGSSDTQYF. The DNA of the CDR3 is TGTGCCAGCAGCCCAGGGACAGGGTCGTCAGATACGCAGTATTTT.

This chain connects TRBV11-2 to TRBJ2-6, with D perhaps matching TRBD1 (6 bases). V was pared by 5 bases and J by 0 bases, with 17 bases between. Germline V gene data show CDR1 as SGHAT and CDR2 as FQNNGV. The CDR3 sequence is 18 residues long. CDR3: CASSVRTAEPSGANVLTF. The CDR3 region has the DNA TGTGCCAGCAGCGTTAGGACAGCCGAACCCTCTGGGGCCAACGTCCTGACTTTC.

The rearrangement joins TRBV12-3 or TRBV12-4 to TRBJ2-1, with TRBD2 identical over 8 bases. V lost 11 bases, J lost 4 bases, and 19 bases stayed unmatched. CDR3 length equals 17 residues. CDR3 sequence: CAFSFQLSGGKYNEQFF. The CDR3 nucleotides are TGTGCCTTCAGTTTCCAGCTAAGCGGGGGCAAATACAATGAGCAGTTCTTC.

In this sample, this clonotype turned up many times. The V gene is TRBV28, the J gene TRBJ1-4, with unresolved D. Between the trimmed V and J ends, which lost 4 bases and 3 bases, there was a span of 15 bases. This CDR3 has 16 residues. The germline V gene has CDR1 MDHEN and CDR2 SYDVKM. CDR3 in amino acids: CASSSTADQSNEKLFF. CDR3 nucleotide sequence: TGTGCCAGCAGTTCCACCGCGGACCAATCTAATGAAAAACTGTTTTTT.

On this clonotype: At one of its ends the junction is not consistent with the germline gene, which may arise from a read error. The chain is built from TRBV12-3 or TRBV12-4 and TRBJ2-7; 8 bases match TRBD1. The length of the CDR3 is 11 residues. CDR3 region: CVSRGHYEQYF. The CDR3 DNA is TGTGTCAGCAGGGGGCACTACGAGCAGTACTTC.

This clonotype was counted a few times. The gene calls are TRBV28 and TRBJ1-2; D is possibly TRBD1 (6 bases). CDR1 is MDHEN and CDR2 is SYDVKM in the germline V gene. Trimming shortened V by 3 bases and J by 5 bases, and 13 bases separated the two germline ends. The CDR3 is 14 residues long. This chain's CDR3 is CASSFAGAGYGYTF. CDR3 DNA: TGTGCCAGCAGTTTCGCGGGGGCGGGGTATGGCTACACCTTC.

The chain links TRBV7-9 to TRBJ2-3; 9 positions agree with TRBD1. V gave up 2 bases and J gave up 5 bases; unmatched junction bases: 5. In germline, CDR1 is SEHNR, CDR2 FQNEAQ (reference sequence). The length of the CDR3 is 15 residues. CDR3 region: CASSLTGGGLDTQYF. The CDR3 region has the DNA TGTGCCAGCAGCTTAACAGGGGGCGGGCTAGATACGCAGTATTTT. The full variable domain, its missing parts supplied by reference TRBV7-9 and TRBJ2-3, is DTGVSQNPRHKITKRGQNVTFRCDPISEHNRLYWYRQTLGQGPEFLTYFQNEAQLEKSRLLSDRFSAERPKGSFSTLEIQRTEQGDSAMYLCASSLTGGGLDTQYFGPGTRLTVL.

V usage is TRBV11-2 and J usage is TRBJ2-2; D uncertain. The CDR3 spans 16 residues. V was clipped by 0 bases and J by 0 bases, with 8 bases between them. Germline lookup yields CDR1 SGHAT and CDR2 FQNNGV. The CDR3 is CASSLERHPNTGELFF. The CDR3 DNA reads as TGTGCCAGCAGCTTAGAGCGCCACCCGAACACCGGGGAGCTGTTTTTT.

The chain employs TRBV5-1 and TRBJ2-3; D call uncertain. This CDR3 has 13 residues. Germline lookup yields CDR1 SGHRS and CDR2 YFSETQ. The V gene lost 5 bases and the J gene lost 5 bases, with 12 bases spanning the gap. The CDR3 sequence: CASSSTGVDTQYF. The CDR3 DNA reads TGCGCCAGCAGTTCCACTGGGGTAGATACGCAGTATTTT.

As for this clonotype: This may arise from a read error, as a much more abundant clone is one base away. The rearrangement joins TRBV3-1 to TRBJ2-2; 10 bases line up with TRBD1. The CDR3 length is 19 residues. Losses at the gene ends were 10 bases for V and 1 base for J; bases not matched to a gene: 18. Germline V CDR1 and CDR2: LGHDT, YNNKEL (reference sequence). CDR3: CAIRDGDRGLVWNTGELFF. CDR3 bases: TGTGCCATCCGAGATGGGGACAGGGGTTTAGTGTGGAACACCGGGGAGCTGTTTTTT. The full variable domain, in which reference TRBV3-1 and TRBJ2-2 provide the parts outside the CDR3, is DTAVSQTPKYLVTQMGNDKSIKCEQNLGHDTMYWYKQDSKKFLKIMFSYNNKELIINETVPNRFSPKSPDKAHLNLHINSLELGDSAVYFCAIRDGDRGLVWNTGELFFGEGSRLTVL.

The V call is TRBV18, the J call TRBJ2-1; the match to TRBD2 covers 14 bases. V was clipped by 6 bases and J by 5 bases; unmatched bases: 6. This CDR3 is 16 amino acids long. Germline V gene lookup returns CDR1 KGHSH and CDR2 LQKENI. CDR3 sequence reads: CASSPGLAGGNNEQFF. CDR3 sequence (DNA): TGTGCCAGCTCCCCCGGACTAGCGGGGGGCAACAATGAGCAGTTCTTC.

The genes are TRBV6-1 and TRBJ2-3; D gene uncertain. The V gene lost 8 bases and the J gene lost 2 bases, with 11 bases spanning the gap. Germline V lookup: CDR1 MNHNS, CDR2 SASEGT. CDR3 size: 13 residues. The DNA of the CDR3 is TGTGCCAGCCCCTTCGGTCCCACAGATACGCAGTATTTT. Amino acids: CASPFGPTDTQYF.